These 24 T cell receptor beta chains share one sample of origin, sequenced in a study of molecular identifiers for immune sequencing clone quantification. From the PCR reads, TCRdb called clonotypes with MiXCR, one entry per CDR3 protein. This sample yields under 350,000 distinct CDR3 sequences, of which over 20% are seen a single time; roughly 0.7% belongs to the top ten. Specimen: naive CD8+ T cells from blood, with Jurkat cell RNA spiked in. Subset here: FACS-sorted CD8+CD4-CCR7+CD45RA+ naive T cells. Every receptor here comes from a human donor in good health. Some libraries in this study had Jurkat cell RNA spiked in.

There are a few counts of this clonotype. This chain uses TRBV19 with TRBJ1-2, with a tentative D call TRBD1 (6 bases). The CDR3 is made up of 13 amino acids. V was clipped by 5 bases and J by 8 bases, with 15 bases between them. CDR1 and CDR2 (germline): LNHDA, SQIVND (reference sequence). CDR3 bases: TGTGCCAGTAGTGCCGGACAGCTCTTAGGCTACACCTTC. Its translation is CASSAGQLLGYTF.

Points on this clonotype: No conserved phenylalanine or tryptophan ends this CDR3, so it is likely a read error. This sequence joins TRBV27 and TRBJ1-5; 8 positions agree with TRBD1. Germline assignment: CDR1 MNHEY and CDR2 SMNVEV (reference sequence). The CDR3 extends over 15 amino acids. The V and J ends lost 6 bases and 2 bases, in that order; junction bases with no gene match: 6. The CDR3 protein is CASSHGQGGNQPQHY. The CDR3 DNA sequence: TGTGCCAGCAGCCACGGACAGGGTGGCAATCAGCCCCAGCATTAT.

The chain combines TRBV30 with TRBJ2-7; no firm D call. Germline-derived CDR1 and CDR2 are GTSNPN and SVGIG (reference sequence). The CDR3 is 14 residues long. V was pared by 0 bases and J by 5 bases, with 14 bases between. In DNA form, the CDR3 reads TGTGCCTGGAGTGTTGGGATCTCCGAGAACGAGCAGTACTTC. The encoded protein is CAWSVGISENEQYF. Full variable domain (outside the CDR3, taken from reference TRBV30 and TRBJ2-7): SQTIHQWPATLVQPVGSPLSLECTVEGTSNPNLYWYRQAAGRGLQLLFYSVGIGQISSEVPQNLSASRPQDRQFILSSKKLLLSDSGFYLCAWSVGISENEQYFGPGTRLTVT.

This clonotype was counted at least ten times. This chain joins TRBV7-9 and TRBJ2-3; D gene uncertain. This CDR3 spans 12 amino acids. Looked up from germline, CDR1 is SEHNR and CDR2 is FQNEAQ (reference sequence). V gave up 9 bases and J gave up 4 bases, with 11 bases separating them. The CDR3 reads CASSKSPDTQYF. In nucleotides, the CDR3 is TGTGCCAGTAGCAAGTCACCAGATACGCAGTATTTT. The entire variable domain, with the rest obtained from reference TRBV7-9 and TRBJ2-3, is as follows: DTGVSQNPRHKITKRGQNVTFRCDPISEHNRLYWYRQTLGQGPEFLTYFQNEAQLEKSRLLSDRFSAERPKGSFSTLEIQRTEQGDSAMYLCASSKSPDTQYFGPGTRLTVL.

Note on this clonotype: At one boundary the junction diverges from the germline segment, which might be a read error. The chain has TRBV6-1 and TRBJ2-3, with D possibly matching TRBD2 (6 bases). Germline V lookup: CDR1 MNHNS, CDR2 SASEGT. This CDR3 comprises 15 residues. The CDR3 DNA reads TGTGCCAGCAGTGAAGGCGGGGACTTCACAGATACGCGGTATTTT. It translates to CASSEGGDFTDTRYF.

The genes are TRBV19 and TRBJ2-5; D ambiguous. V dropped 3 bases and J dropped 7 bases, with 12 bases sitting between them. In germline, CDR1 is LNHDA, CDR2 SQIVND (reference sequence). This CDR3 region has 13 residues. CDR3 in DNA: TGTGCCAGTAGTATTAGAGACACAGTGACCCAGTACTTC. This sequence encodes CASSIRDTVTQYF.

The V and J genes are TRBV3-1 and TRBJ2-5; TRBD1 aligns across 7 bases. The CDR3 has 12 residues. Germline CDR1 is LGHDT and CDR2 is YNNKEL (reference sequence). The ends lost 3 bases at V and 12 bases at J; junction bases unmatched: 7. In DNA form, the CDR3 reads TGTGCCAGCAGCCATTCGGGACAGCAAAAGTACTTC. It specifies CASSHSGQQKYF.

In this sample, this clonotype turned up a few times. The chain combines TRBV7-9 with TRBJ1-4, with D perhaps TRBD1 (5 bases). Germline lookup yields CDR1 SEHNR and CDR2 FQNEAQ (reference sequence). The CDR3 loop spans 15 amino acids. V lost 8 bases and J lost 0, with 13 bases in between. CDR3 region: CASAGPHTTNEKLFF. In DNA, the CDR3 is TGTGCCAGCGCGGGACCTCATACAACTAATGAAAAACTGTTTTTT.

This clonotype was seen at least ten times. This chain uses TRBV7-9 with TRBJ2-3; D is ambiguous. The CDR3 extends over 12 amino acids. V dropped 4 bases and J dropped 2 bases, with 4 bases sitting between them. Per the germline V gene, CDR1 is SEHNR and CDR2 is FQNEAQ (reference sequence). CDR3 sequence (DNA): TGTGCCAGCAGCTCACCCACAGATACGCAGTATTTT. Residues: CASSSPTDTQYF.

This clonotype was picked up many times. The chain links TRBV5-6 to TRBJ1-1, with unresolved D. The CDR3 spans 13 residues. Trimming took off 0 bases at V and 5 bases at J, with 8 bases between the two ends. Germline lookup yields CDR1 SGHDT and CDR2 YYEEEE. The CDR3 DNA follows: TGTGCCAGCAGCTTGGCTTGGGGAACTGAAGCTTTCTTT. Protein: CASSLAWGTEAFF. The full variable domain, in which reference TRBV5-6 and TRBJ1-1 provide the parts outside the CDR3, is DAGVTQSPTHLIKTRGQQVTLRCSPKSGHDTVSWYQQALGQGPQFIFQYYEEEERQRGNFPDRFSGHQFPNYSSELNVNALLLGDSALYLCASSLAWGTEAFFGQGTRLTVV.

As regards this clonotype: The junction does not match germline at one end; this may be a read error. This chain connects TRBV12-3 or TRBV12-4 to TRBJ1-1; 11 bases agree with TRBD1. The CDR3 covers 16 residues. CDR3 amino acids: CASSLGTGGARTDAFF. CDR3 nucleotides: TGTGCCAGCAGTTTAGGGACAGGGGGCGCACGCACTGACGCTTTCTTT.

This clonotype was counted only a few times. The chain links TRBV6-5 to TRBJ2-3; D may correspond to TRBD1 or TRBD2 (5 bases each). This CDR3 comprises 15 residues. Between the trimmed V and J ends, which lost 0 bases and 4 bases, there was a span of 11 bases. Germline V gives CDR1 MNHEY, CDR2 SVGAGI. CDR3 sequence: CASSYSEGRADTQYF. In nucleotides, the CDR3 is TGTGCCAGCAGTTACTCAGAGGGGCGAGCAGATACGCAGTATTTT.

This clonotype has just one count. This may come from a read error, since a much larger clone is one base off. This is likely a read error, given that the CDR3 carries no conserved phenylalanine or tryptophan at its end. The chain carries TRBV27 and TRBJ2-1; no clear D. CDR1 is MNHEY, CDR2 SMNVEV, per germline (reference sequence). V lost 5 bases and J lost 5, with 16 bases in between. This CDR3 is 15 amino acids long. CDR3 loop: CASSPQWAPDNEQFY. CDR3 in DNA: TGTGCCAGCAGTCCCCAATGGGCCCCCGACAATGAGCAGTTCTAC.

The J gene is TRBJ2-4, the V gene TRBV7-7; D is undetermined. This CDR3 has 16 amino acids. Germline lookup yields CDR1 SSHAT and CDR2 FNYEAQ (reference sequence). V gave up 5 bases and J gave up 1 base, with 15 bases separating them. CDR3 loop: CASSLPTPPAKNIQYF. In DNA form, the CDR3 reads TGTGCCAGCAGCCTCCCCACTCCCCCGGCCAAAAACATTCAGTACTTC.

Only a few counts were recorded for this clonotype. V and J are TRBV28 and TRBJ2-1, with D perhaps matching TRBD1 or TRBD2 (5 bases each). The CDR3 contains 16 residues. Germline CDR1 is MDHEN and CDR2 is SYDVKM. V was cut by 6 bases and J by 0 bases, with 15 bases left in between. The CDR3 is CASRPSGTDSYNEQFF. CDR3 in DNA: TGTGCCAGCAGACCCTCCGGGACGGACTCCTACAATGAGCAGTTCTTC. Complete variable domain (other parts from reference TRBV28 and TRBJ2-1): DVKVTQSSRYLVKRTGEKVFLECVQDMDHENMFWYRQDPGLGLRLIYFSYDVKMKEKGDIPEGYSVSREKKERFSLILESASTNQTSMYLCASRPSGTDSYNEQFFGPGTRLTVL.

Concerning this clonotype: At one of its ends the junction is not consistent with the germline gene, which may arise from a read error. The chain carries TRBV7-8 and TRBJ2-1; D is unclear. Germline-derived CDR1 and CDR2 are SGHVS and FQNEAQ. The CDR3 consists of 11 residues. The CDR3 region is CASSTEEELFF. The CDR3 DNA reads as TGTGCCAGCAGCACTGAGGAAGAGCTGTTCTTC.

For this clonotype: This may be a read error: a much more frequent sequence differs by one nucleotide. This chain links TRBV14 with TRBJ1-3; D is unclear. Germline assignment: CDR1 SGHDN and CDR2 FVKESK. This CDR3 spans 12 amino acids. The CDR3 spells CASSQDGDTIYF. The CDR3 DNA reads TGTGCCAGCAGCCAAGATGGAGACACCATATATTTT.

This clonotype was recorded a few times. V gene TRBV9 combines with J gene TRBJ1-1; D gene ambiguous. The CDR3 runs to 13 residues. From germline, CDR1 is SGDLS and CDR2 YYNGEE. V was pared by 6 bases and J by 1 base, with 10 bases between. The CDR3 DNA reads TGTGCCAGCAATACAGAAGAGAACACTGAAGCTTTCTTT. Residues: CASNTEENTEAFF.

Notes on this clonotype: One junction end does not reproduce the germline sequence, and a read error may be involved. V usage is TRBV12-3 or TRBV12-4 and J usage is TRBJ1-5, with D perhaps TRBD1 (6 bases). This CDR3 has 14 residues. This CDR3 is CAGSPGTFNRPQHF. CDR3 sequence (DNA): TGTGCCGGCAGTCCCGGGACATTTAATCGGCCCCAGCATTTT.

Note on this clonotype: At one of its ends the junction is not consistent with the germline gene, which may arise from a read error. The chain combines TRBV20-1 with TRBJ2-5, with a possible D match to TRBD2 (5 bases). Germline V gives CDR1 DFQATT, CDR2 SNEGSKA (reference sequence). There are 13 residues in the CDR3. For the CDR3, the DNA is TGCAGTGCTAGAGATTTGAAGGAGGAGACCCCGTACTTC. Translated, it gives CSARDLKEETPYF.

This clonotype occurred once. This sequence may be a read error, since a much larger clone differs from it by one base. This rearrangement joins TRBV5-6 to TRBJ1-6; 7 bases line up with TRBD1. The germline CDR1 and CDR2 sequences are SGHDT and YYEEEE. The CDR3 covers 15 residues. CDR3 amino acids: CASSRGTEYNPPLHF. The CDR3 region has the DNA TGTGCCAGCAGCCGAGGGACAGAGTATAATCCACCCCTCCACTTT.

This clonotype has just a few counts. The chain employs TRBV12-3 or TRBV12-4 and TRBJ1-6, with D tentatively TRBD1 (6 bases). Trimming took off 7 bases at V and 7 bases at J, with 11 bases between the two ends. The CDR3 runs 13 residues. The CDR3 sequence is CASNGGANSPLHF. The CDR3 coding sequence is TGTGCCAGCAATGGGGGGGCCAATTCACCCCTCCACTTT.

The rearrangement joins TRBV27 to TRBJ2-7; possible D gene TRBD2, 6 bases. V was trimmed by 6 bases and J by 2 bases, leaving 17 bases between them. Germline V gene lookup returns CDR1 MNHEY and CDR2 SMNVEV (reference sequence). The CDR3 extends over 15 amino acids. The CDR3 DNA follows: TGTGCCAGCAGACCGCGGGGCGGGCGCACCTACGAGCAGTACTTC. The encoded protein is CASRPRGGRTYEQYF.

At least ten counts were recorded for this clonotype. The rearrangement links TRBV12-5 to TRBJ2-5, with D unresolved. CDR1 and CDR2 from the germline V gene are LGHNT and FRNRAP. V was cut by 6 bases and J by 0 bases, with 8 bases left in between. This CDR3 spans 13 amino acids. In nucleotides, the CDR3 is TGTGCTAGTGGCCCGACGAACCAAGAGACCCAGTACTTC. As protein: CASGPTNQETQYF.